The 2 T cell receptor beta chains listed next were all sequenced from one sample in a study of blood T cell repertoires in COVID-19. Repertoires were generated with immunoSEQ multiplex PCR, while TCRdb's copy carries only in-frame clones and drops some. This sample carries 270,000 or so clones, 85% of them seen once, and the ten largest clones take 6.6%. Sequenced: PBMCs or T cells enriched from blood (not recorded which). The origin of the receptors is a woman aged 50 to 60 who had been exposed to COVID-19.

This sequence joins TRBV6-2 or TRBV6-3 and TRBJ1-2; the D gene is possibly TRBD1 (5 bases). The germline V and J ends were trimmed by 4 bases and 8 bases, with 20 bases remaining between them. The CDR3 is made up of 15 amino acids. In germline, CDR1 is MNHEY, CDR2 SVGEGT. The CDR3, as DNA: TGTGCCAGCAGTTCGCTTGGGGGACTCGGCGCGGGCTACACCTTC. Translating it yields CASSSLGGLGAGYTF.

The chain has TRBV13 and TRBJ1-4, with 10 bases that match TRBD1. The CDR3 runs to 16 residues. V shed 5 bases and J 6 bases; nucleotides not matched to a gene: 9. Germline V CDR1 and CDR2: PRHDT, FYEKMQ (reference sequence). This chain's CDR3 is CASSTRDRGRDEKLFF. The CDR3 DNA follows: TGTGCCAGCAGCACCCGGGACAGGGGACGAGATGAAAAACTGTTTTTT.